These T cell receptor beta chains were read from a single sample in a study of cytomegalovirus exposure and HLA in healthy donors. The protocol was immunoSEQ multiplex PCR, while the TCRdb copy is restricted to in-frame clones and leaves out a portion. The sample has hundreds of thousands of clones, around 73% seen once. Sequenced: PBMCs. The receptors come from a male donor in good health and CMV-seronegative. Each CDR3 is given with its conserved first and last residue. Fields, in order: clone size, D gene, V gene, J gene, CDR3 protein, CDR3 DNA. The D gene is left open where the match is weak. Expanded clones are given a class, and other clones once, few, many or no size at all.

size: -; D: -; V: TRBV5-1; J: TRBJ2-2; CDR3: CASSGGSANTGELFF; DNA: TGCGCCAGCAGTGGGGGGTCTGCCAACACCGGGGAGCTGTTTTTT
size: few; D: -; V: TRBV2; J: TRBJ1-4; CDR3: CASIYGEKLFF; DNA: TGTGCCAGCATCTATGGTGAAAAACTGTTTTTT
size: -; D: -; V: TRBV23-1; J: TRBJ2-1; CDR3: CASSRDQGRRSYNEQFF; DNA: TGCGCCAGCAGTCGCGATCAAGGCAGGCGCTCCTACAATGAGCAGTTCTTC
size: few; D: -; V: TRBV2; J: TRBJ1-5; CDR3: CASSISNQPQHF; DNA: TGTGCCAGCAGTATATCTAATCAGCCCCAGCATTTT
size: -; D: TRBD2; V: TRBV7-9; J: TRBJ2-2; CDR3: CASSVSGIGNGELFF; DNA: TGTGCCAGCAGCGTTAGCGGGATAGGGAACGGGGAGCTGTTTTTT
size: few; D: TRBD2; V: TRBV6-1; J: TRBJ2-5; CDR3: CASSGGRTSGRFAGETQYF; DNA: TGTGCCAGCAGTGGGGGGCGGACTAGCGGGAGATTCGCGGGGGAGACCCAGTACTTC
size: -; D: TRBD1; V: TRBV5-1; J: TRBJ2-1; CDR3: CASSSGTVYNEQFF; DNA: TGCGCCAGCAGCTCTGGGACAGTTTACAATGAGCAGTTCTTC
size: -; D: -; V: TRBV15; J: TRBJ2-6; CDR3: CATSESGLGANVLTF; DNA: TGTGCCACCAGCGAGTCGGGGTTGGGGGCCAACGTCCTGACTTTC
size: -; D: TRBD1; V: TRBV11-3; J: TRBJ2-7; CDR3: CASSRGQGAHYEQYF; DNA: TGTGCCAGCAGCCGTGGACAGGGGGCCCACTACGAGCAGTACTTC
size: few; D: -; V: TRBV28; J: TRBJ1-1; CDR3: CASTRSWTEAFF; DNA: TGTGCCAGCACGCGGAGTTGGACTGAAGCTTTCTTT
size: -; D: TRBD2; V: TRBV6-6; J: TRBJ2-7; CDR3: CASSQGTSRGYEQYF; DNA: TGTGCCAGCAGCCAAGGGACTAGCCGGGGGTACGAGCAGTACTTC
size: -; D: -; V: TRBV5-1; J: TRBJ2-3; CDR3: CASSPYSDTQYF; DNA: TGCGCCAGCAGCCCTTATTCGGATACGCAGTATTTT
size: -; D: -; V: TRBV2; J: TRBJ2-7; CDR3: CASRSMSEQYF; DNA: TGTGCCAGCAGGTCTATGTCCGAGCAGTACTTC
size: few; D: -; V: TRBV19; J: TRBJ1-4; CDR3: CASSMQGVEELFF; DNA: TGTGCCAGTAGTATGCAGGGTGTCGAGGAACTGTTTTTT
size: -; D: -; V: TRBV12-5; J: TRBJ2-1; CDR3: CASAPLESSYNEQFF; DNA: TGTGCTAGTGCCCCCTTGGAGAGCTCCTACAATGAGCAGTTCTTC
size: -; D: TRBD1; V: TRBV19; J: TRBJ1-4; CDR3: CASSIDQGVTNEKLFF; DNA: TGTGCCAGTAGTATAGATCAGGGGGTAACTAATGAAAAACTGTTTTTT
size: -; D: TRBD2; V: TRBV6-1; J: TRBJ2-7; CDR3: CASSSTSGTPYEQYF; DNA: TGTGCCAGCAGCTCGACTAGCGGGACCCCCTACGAGCAGTACTTC
size: -; D: -; V: TRBV15; J: TRBJ1-2; CDR3: CATSSGQPSNYGYTF; DNA: TGTGCCACCAGCAGCGGACAGCCATCTAACTATGGCTACACCTTC
size: -; D: TRBD1; V: TRBV10-3; J: TRBJ1-1; CDR3: CAIRAGTGNKTEAFF; DNA: TGTGCCATCAGAGCCGGGACAGGGAATAAAACTGAAGCTTTCTTT
size: few; D: -; V: TRBV6-5; J: TRBJ1-1; CDR3: CASSYPRVPEAFF; DNA: TGTGCCAGCAGTTACCCCAGGGTCCCTGAAGCTTTCTTT
size: -; D: TRBD1; V: TRBV19; J: TRBJ1-5; CDR3: CASSREDRGRGQPQHF; DNA: TGTGCCAGTAGTAGGGAGGACAGGGGGCGCGGACAGCCCCAGCATTTT
size: few; D: -; V: TRBV25-1; J: TRBJ1-4; CDR3: CASSEGRERVNEKLFF; DNA: TGTGCCAGCAGTGAAGGGCGGGAACGGGTGAATGAAAAACTGTTTTTT
size: -; D: -; V: TRBV18; J: TRBJ1-1; CDR3: CASSQAGLVNTEAFF; DNA: TGTGCCAGCTCTCAGGCGGGGTTGGTGAACACTGAAGCTTTCTTT
size: -; D: -; V: TRBV7-3; J: TRBJ2-5; CDR3: CASSFRPGARETQYF; DNA: TGTGCCAGCAGCTTTCGACCGGGAGCGAGGGAGACCCAGTACTTC
size: -; D: TRBD2; V: TRBV14; J: TRBJ2-7; CDR3: CASSQGITSGSVYYEQYF; DNA: TGTGCCAGCAGCCAAGGGATCACTAGCGGGAGTGTGTACTACGAGCAGTACTTC
size: -; D: -; V: TRBV18; J: TRBJ2-7; CDR3: CASSLNSGSKVGEQYF; DNA: TGTGCCAGCTCACTCAATTCCGGGTCCAAGGTCGGCGAGCAGTACTTC
size: -; D: -; V: TRBV5-4; J: TRBJ1-2; CDR3: CASSVGVDSNYGYTF; DNA: TGTGCCAGCAGCGTAGGCGTAGACAGCAACTATGGCTACACCTTC
size: -; D: -; V: TRBV7-9; J: TRBJ2-7; CDR3: CASSLIAGEQYF; DNA: TGTGCCAGCAGCTTAATCGCGGGCGAGCAGTACTTC
size: -; D: TRBD1; V: TRBV10-1; J: TRBJ2-2; CDR3: CASSSDRDGVGELFF; DNA: TGCGCCAGCAGTTCGGACAGGGATGGAGTCGGGGAGCTGTTTTTT
size: once; D: TRBD2; V: TRBV19; J: TRBJ2-3; CDR3: CASSIGLAGVISTDTQYF; DNA: TGTGCCAGTAGTATAGGACTAGCGGGAGTCATTAGCACAGATACGCAGTATTTT
size: few; D: -; V: TRBV7-4; J: TRBJ2-1; CDR3: CASSYSHYNEQFF; DNA: TGTGCCAGCAGCTACTCGCATTACAATGAGCAGTTCTTC
size: -; D: TRBD1; V: TRBV2; J: TRBJ2-7; CDR3: CASSVDRVVEQYF; DNA: TGTGCCAGCAGTGTGGACAGGGTCGTGGAGCAGTACTTC
size: -; D: -; V: TRBV19; J: TRBJ2-5; CDR3: CASSRAYQETQYF; DNA: TGTGCCAGTAGTAGGGCCTACCAAGAGACCCAGTACTTC